The 6 T cell receptor beta chains presented below share a single source sample, sequenced in a study of shared clonotypes between healthy human individuals. Naive CD8 isolation took CD45RO-negative cells positively selected for CCR7 and excluded terminally differentiated effector memory CD45RA+ cells. The data were produced by immunoSEQ multiplex PCR, yet TCRdb's version contains in-frame clones alone and is incomplete. The data hold some 2,000,000 clones, with roughly 94% observed a single time. Material for sequencing was naive CD8+ T cells sorted from blood. These receptors were obtained from a man between 18 and 29 years old in good health.

The chain combines TRBV5-6 with TRBJ2-3, with 10 bases aligning to TRBD2. The germline CDR1 and CDR2 sequences are SGHDT and YYEEEE. J gave up 3 bases and V 3 bases, and 7 bases lay outside the gene matches. The CDR3 is 16 amino acids. The CDR3 bases are TGTGCCAGCAGCTCACAGCGGGGGGGCTGGACAGATACGCAGTATTTT. Translated: CASSSQRGGWTDTQYF. The full variable domain, in which reference TRBV5-6 and TRBJ2-3 provide the parts outside the CDR3, is DAGVTQSPTHLIKTRGQQVTLRCSPKSGHDTVSWYQQALGQGPQFIFQYYEEEERQRGNFPDRFSGHQFPNYSSELNVNALLLGDSALYLCASSSQRGGWTDTQYFGPGTRLTVL.

The chain links TRBV7-9 to TRBJ2-1, with 7 positions matching TRBD2. The length of the CDR3 is 18 residues. CDR1 and CDR2 from the germline V gene are SEHNR and FQNEAQ (reference sequence). The ends lost 5 bases at V and 5 bases at J; junction bases unmatched: 18. CDR3 sequence reads: CASSAGLADRWPNNEQFF. CDR3 in DNA: TGTGCCAGCAGCGCCGGTCTAGCGGACCGATGGCCTAACAATGAGCAGTTCTTC.

The chain carries TRBV9 and TRBJ2-5; D is perhaps TRBD1 (6 bases). The CDR3 totals 15 residues. Germline-derived CDR1 and CDR2 are SGDLS and YYNGEE. V gave up 4 bases and J gave up 2 bases, with 15 bases separating them. The CDR3 region has the DNA TGTGCCAGCAGCCCAGGATCAGGGGATCAAGAGACCCAGTACTTC. It is translated as CASSPGSGDQETQYF.

Details on this clone: The sample holds other DNA sequences that translate to the same CDR3. V and J are TRBV27 and TRBJ2-7; a weak D match, TRBD2 (5 bases). This CDR3 comprises 11 residues. Trimming took off 4 bases at V and 7 bases at J, with 8 bases between the two ends. Per germline, CDR1 MNHEY and CDR2 SMNVEV (reference sequence). CDR3: CASSSGWEQYF. CDR3 nucleotide sequence: TGTGCCAGCAGTTCGGGGTGGGAGCAGTACTTC.

The chain carries TRBV5-6 and TRBJ1-5; D is ambiguous. The CDR3 spans 12 residues. Trimming stripped 0 bases from V and 8 bases from J, with 6 bases between. Germline V gives CDR1 SGHDT, CDR2 YYEEEE. The CDR3 is CASSLGGKPQHF. The DNA of the CDR3 is TGTGCCAGCAGCTTGGGGGGAAAGCCCCAGCATTTT.

Concerning this clone: The same CDR3 can be traced to other DNA sequences in this sample. This chain connects TRBV9 to TRBJ2-7; 8 nucleotides line up with TRBD1. The CDR3 spans 13 residues. Germline CDR1 and CDR2: SGDLS and YYNGEE. The V and J ends lost 3 bases and 3 bases, in that order; junction bases with no gene match: 2. The CDR3 region is CASSAGGDYEQYF. CDR3 bases: TGTGCCAGCAGCGCAGGGGGCGACTACGAGCAGTACTTC. Filled out from reference TRBV9 and TRBJ2-7, the complete variable domain reads DSGVTQTPKHLITATGQRVTLRCSPRSGDLSVYWYQQSLDQGLQFLIQYYNGEERAKGNILERFSAQQFPDLHSELNLSSLELGDSALYFCASSAGGDYEQYFGPGTRLTVT.